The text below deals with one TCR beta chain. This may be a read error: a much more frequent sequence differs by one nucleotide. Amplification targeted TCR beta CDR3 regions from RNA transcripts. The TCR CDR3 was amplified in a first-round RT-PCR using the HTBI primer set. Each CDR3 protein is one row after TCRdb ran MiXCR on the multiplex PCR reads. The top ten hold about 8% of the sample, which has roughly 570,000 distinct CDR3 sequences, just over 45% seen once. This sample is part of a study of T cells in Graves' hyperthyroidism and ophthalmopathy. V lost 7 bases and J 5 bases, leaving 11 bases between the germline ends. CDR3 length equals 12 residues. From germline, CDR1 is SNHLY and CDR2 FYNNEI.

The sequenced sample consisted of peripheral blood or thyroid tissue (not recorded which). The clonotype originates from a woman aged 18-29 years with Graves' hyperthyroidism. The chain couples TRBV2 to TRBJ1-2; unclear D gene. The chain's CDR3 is CASNTSGYGYTF. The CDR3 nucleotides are TGTGCCAGCAATACCAGTGGTTATGGCTACACCTTC.